This TCR beta chain appears in the sequencing data of a study of cytomegalovirus exposure and HLA in healthy donors (dated by TCRdb to about 2017). With regard to the full study: In an earlier analysis of under 750 of the donors, roughly 300 Gb of sequence data and some 120 million unique TCR beta sequences from some 170 million T cells were reported. Both class I and class II loci were covered by HLA typing, at four-digit resolution. The study was designed to test whether signatures of past pathogen exposure could be identified by cataloging public T cell receptors. Among the approximately 420 genotyped donors, approximately 82% belonged to the genetic ancestry cluster associated with self-reported Caucasian donors. Donor age, sex, ethnicity and CMV serostatus were compiled alongside the repertoire data. About 5 DR-DQ haplotypes were handled as single units for association and clustering, since linkage in the cohort was strong. Besides the first cohort of roughly 700 subjects, a separate validation cohort made up of 120 different subjects was used. Every repertoire in the discovery cohort had been generated on one and the same sequencing platform. A later analysis re-analyzed previously published TCR beta repertoires from roughly 600 donors and added high-resolution HLA genotyping to study TCR occurrence patterns. The study profiled the T cell repertoires of under 700 subjects by immunosequencing and related them to cytomegalovirus serostatus. Roughly 320 gigabases of sequencing data and around 88 million unique TCR sequences made up an early release that covered 500 to 700 HLA-typed donors. High-throughput TCR immunosequencing, statistical association of individual TCRs with disease status, and machine learning were combined to predict cytomegalovirus infection status. Typing coverage varied by locus: roughly 629-640 donors for A, B, C, DRB1 and DQB1; more than 500 for DQA1; about 600 for DPA1; roughly 450 for DPB1. Rather than using new phenotypic data, the later analysis identified candidate immune exposures from TCR beta sequences and from how often those sequences occurred across donors. Genome-wide SNP genotypes for about 60% of the roughly 670 donors were used in a later genetic analysis, which treated that subset as a discovery cohort. Among almost 400 genotyped donors of the cohort, an average of about 240,000 unique TCR beta nucleotide sequences were sequenced per donor, 15% to 20% of them non-productive. To decide whether each TCR beta V gene segment behaved as functional or pseudogenic, an earlier analysis of approximately 600 of the donors relied on high-throughput TCR beta sequencing. Broader findings and caveats from the paper: According to a later analysis, TCR association rates differed among HLA loci, with DRB1 alleles showing the most associated TCRs and HLA-C alleles showing the fewest. The study listed around 160 TCR beta chains as associated with cytomegalovirus. In a later analysis, around 15,000 TCR beta sequences were associated with specific HLA alleles at a false discovery rate of 0.05. Because some donors lacked HLA typing at each locus, the association tests relied only on the typed subset. Several of the top co-occurrence clusters appeared to be linked to parvovirus B19, influenza, CMV and Epstein-Barr virus, according to a later analysis. Most TCR sequences were observed very rarely across donors, whereas some public TCRs were present in many individuals. A cluster of highly shared sequence variants was judged likely to be a technical artifact of the sequencing pipeline. Broadly in line with IMGT annotations, most TCR beta V segments showed up in productive rearrangements about 87% or about 30% of the time in an earlier analysis of around 600 of the donors. A further reported finding was that TCR beta sequences accurately predicted the HLA-A and HLA-B alleles for most subjects in the first cohort. Some IMGT-functional V segments, including TRBV6-2 and TRBV6-3, could not be distinguished by the 87-base-pair reads and were therefore excluded. In a later analysis, most CMV-associated TCR beta chains were found to appear HLA-restricted, with HLA associations seemingly driven largely by CMV exposure. V-gene and J-gene trimming of TCR beta chains was associated with a missense DCLRE1C variant in a later genetic analysis, and the association was replicated in an independent cohort. The presence/absence analyses assumed that sequencing depth was roughly uniform across donors, and that assumption may not be true. Cytomegalovirus status was reported to be diagnosed by the classifier with high specificity and sensitivity in both the original and validation cohorts. Correlated functional status among segregating V segments might reflect linkage disequilibrium, but an unknown experimental factor could not be ruled out. Compared with equally common non-associated chains, HLA-associated TCR beta chains in a later analysis were more clonally expanded and had lower generation probabilities. It was suggested by the authors that the approach could potentially be generalized to other disease states and immunological phenotypes. In this cohort, only TCR beta chains were sequenced, and detectable features were limited by the absence of alpha or paired-chain data. The earlier analysis of some 560 of the donors excluded some 16 rarely observed V segments, including chromosome 9 orphons, because counts were too low. A few of the identified cytomegalovirus-associated TCR beta chains were confirmed in vitro to be specific for cytomegalovirus antigens. The only immune exposure information available for the cohort was CMV serostatus. When HLA alleles, especially DR and DQ, strongly co-occurred, attributing TCR associations to individual alleles was difficult. A later genetic analysis reported fewer N-insertions in productive TCRs among donors in an Asian-associated ancestry cluster than the roughly 620-donor mean.

About this clone: The antigen it binds to is not known. No clone much larger than this one lies a single base away; base qualities are absent.

In total, roughly 670 healthy bone marrow donors made up the cohort. All cohort members were sampled while nominally healthy, although unrecorded immune exposures were likely present. The donor was CMV seronegative and was included in the group of a few hundred seronegative cohort members. Every donor gave a peripheral blood sample, and the peripheral blood mononuclear cells from that sample were used for TCR beta sequencing. Genomic DNA was extracted from the blood cell samples with the Qiagen DNeasy Blood Extraction Kit. As encoded in the germline V gene (reference sequence), CDR1 is SEHNR while CDR2 is FQNEAQ. The V and J ends are trimmed by 4 bases and 8 bases, leaving 21 bases between them. CDR3 length: 17 amino acids, cysteine to phenylalanine. The kept DNA is CDR3 alone, 51 bases in frame from the first base. Library creation used the immunoSEQ multiplex PCR assay. For the multiplex PCR, a mixture combining 60 forward primers for TCR Vbeta segments and 13 reverse primers for TCR Jbeta segments was used. Amplification of the CDR3 region of rearranged TCR beta genes was performed with a multiplex PCR assay on genomic DNA. On the Illumina HiSeq System, the amplified TCR beta libraries were sequenced as 87-base-pair reads. The study's own analysis went as follows. A later analysis counted approximately 84 million unique TCR beta chains across the roughly 700 repertoires, and roughly 9.9 million of these chains were shared by at least two donors. Raw reads were error-corrected and collapsed into unique sequences by a nearest-neighbor algorithm in which closely related sequences were merged to remove PCR and sequencing errors. Alignment of CDR3 sequences to IMGT reference sequences was used to assign V, D and J gene segments. For a sequence to be retained, a match of at least six nucleotides to both a V gene segment and a J gene segment was required. A rearrangement was called productive if the CDR3 had no stop codons and remained in frame with V and J, and every other rearrangement was called non-productive. Following IMGT convention, CDR3 was defined as the stretch from the second conserved V-encoded cysteine up to the conserved J-encoded phenylalanine. Sequences without an unambiguous match to a single V gene segment were excluded from the earlier analysis of a few hundred of the donors. An earlier analysis of fewer than 750 of the donors called V segments functional above 56.7% productive rearrangements and segregating when the between-donor standard deviation exceeded 5%. A statistical classification framework was developed to diagnose cytomegalovirus status using the catalog of TCR beta chain sequences. In a later analysis, TCR nucleotide sequences were compared against IMGT/GENE-DB human TR gene sequences so that V and J genes could be assigned. In a later analysis, CDR3 sequences and most-parsimonious VDJ recombination scenarios were assigned using the TCRdist pipeline. In a later analysis, each TCR beta chain was defined by its CDR3 amino acid sequence together with its V-gene family, and reads without a unique V-gene family were excluded. In a later analysis, approximately 590 highly shared, low-generation-probability nucleotide sequences were removed to address suspected cross-contamination and a sequencing artifact. In a later analysis, a clonal expansion index for each public chain was calculated from normalized within-repertoire ranks of inferred template counts. In a later analysis, generation probabilities were computed using a VDJ recombination model fitted to out-of-frame rearrangements, and the results were checked against IGoR. In a later analysis, hypergeometric tests were used to score TCR-TCR, TCR-HLA and TCR-CMV co-occurrence, with a repertoire-size bias correction applied to TCR pairs. To estimate false discovery rates, a later analysis permuted the HLA or CMV assignments 20 times. In a later analysis, co-occurring TCRs were grouped with DBSCAN, and TCRdist sequence similarity was added when clustering was performed within HLA-allele-positive subsets. Repertoires with fewer than 30,000 or more than 120,000 public chains were left out of co-occurrence clustering, as were five repertoires with anomalous nucleotide sharing. In its TCRdb copy, this immuneACCESS table keeps in-frame sequences only and misses some clones. Where compared with another copy, unresolved V genes explain less than half of these, and the others have no known cause. Clone size and the V and J calls come from that table; the DNA yielded D and trimming. The sample has roughly 130,000 clones on record, 65% to 90% of them singletons. The ten most abundant clones make up less than 0.75% of the sample.

The TCR was taken from a man aged 18-30 years in good health and CMV-seronegative. Sequenced material: PBMCs. The rearrangement joined TRBV7-9 to TRBJ1-6; the D segment could be TRBD1, given 6 matching bases. The CDR3 protein is CASSSGTSLRRYSPLHF. The nucleotides read TGTGCCAGCAGCTCCGGGACATCCTTACGACGGTATTCACCCCTCCACTTT.